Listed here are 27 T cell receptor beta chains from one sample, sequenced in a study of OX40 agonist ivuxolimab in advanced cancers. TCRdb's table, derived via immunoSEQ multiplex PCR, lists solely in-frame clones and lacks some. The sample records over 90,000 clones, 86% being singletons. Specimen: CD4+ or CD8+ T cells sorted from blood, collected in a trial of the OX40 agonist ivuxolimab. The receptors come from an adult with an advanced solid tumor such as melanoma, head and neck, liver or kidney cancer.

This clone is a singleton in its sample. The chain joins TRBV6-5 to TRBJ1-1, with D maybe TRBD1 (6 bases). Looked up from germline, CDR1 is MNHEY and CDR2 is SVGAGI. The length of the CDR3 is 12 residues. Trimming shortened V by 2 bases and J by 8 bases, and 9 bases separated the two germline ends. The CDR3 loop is CASSYPGGEAFF. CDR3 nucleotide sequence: TGTGCCAGCAGTTACCCCGGGGGCGAAGCTTTCTTT.

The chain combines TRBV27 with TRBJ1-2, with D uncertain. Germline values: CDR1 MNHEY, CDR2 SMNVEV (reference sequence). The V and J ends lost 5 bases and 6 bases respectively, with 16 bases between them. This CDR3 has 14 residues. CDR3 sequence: CASSLSYGYDGYTF. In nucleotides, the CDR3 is TGTGCCAGCAGTCTCTCCTATGGCTACGATGGCTACACCTTC.

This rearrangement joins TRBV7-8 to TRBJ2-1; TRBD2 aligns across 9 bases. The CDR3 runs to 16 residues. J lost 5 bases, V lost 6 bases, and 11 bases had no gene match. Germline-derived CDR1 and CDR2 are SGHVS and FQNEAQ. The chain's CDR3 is CASSKREATFNNEQFF. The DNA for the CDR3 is TGTGCCAGCAGTAAGCGGGAGGCCACGTTCAACAATGAGCAGTTCTTC.

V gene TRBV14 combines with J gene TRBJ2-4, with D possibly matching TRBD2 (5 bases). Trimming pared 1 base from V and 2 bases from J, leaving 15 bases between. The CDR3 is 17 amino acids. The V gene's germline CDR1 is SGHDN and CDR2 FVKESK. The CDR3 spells CASSQGGGTLSKNIQYF. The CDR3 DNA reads TGTGCCAGCAGCCAAGGAGGAGGTACTTTATCCAAAAACATTCAGTACTTC.

This chain's CDR3 is CASRPGLAGRTQYF. The CDR3 nucleotides read TGTGCCAGCAGGCCGGGACTAGCGGGGCGTACGCAGTATTTT. The chain joins TRBV2 to TRBJ2-3; 13 positions match TRBD2. V lost 6 bases to trimming and J lost 8 bases; unmatched junction nucleotides: 5. Germline V gene data show CDR1 as SNHLY and CDR2 as FYNNEI. CDR3 length: 14 residues.

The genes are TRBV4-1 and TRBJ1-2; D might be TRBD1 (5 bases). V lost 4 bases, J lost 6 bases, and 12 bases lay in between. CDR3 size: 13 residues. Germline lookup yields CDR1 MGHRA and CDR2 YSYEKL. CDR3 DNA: TGCGCCAGCAGCCCGCAGGGAATCGATGGCTACACCTTC. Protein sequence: CASSPQGIDGYTF.

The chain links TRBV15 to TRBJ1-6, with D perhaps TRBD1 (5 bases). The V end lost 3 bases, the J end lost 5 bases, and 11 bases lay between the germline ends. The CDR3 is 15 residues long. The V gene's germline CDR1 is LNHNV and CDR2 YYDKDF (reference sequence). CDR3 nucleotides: TGTGCCACCAGCAGGGACAAGGTCGATAATTCACCCCTCCACTTT. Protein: CATSRDKVDNSPLHF.

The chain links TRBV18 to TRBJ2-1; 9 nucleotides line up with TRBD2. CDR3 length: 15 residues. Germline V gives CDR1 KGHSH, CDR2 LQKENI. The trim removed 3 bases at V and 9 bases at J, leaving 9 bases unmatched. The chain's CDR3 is CASSPRTSERGEQFF. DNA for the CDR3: TGTGCCAGCTCACCGCGGACTAGCGAGAGGGGTGAGCAGTTCTTC.

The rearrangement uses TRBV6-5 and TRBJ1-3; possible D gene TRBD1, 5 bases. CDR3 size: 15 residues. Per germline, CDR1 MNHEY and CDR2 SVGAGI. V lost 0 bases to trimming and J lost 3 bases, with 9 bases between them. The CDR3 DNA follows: TGTGCCAGCAGTTACTCGACAGTTTTTGGAAACACCATATATTTT. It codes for CASSYSTVFGNTIYF.

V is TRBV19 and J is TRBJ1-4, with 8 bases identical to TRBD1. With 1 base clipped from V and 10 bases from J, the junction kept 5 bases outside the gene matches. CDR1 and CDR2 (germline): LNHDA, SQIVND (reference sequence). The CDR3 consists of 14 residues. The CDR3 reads CASSIVDRGGKLFF. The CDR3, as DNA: TGTGCCAGTAGTATAGTCGACAGGGGAGGAAAACTGTTTTTT.

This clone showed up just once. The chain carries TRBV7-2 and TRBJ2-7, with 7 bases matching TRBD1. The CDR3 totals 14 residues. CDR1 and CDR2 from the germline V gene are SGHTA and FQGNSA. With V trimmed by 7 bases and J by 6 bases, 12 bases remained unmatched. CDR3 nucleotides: TGTGCCAGCACCCTCGGGACAGTCTGGGGCGAGCAGTACTTC. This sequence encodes CASTLGTVWGEQYF.

Written as DNA, the CDR3 is TGTGCCAGCAGCGTAGAGGGAGCAGGGGTTGGGCAGTACTTC. It codes for CASSVEGAGVGQYF. The rearrangement joins TRBV9 to TRBJ2-7; a weak D match, TRBD1 (6 bases). CDR1 and CDR2 from the germline V gene are SGDLS and YYNGEE. V was clipped by 0 bases and J by 9 bases, with 16 bases between them. This CDR3 has 14 residues.

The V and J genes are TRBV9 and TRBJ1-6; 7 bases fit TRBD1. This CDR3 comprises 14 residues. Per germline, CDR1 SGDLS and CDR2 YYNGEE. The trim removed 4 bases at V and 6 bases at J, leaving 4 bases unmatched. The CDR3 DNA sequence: TGTGCCAGCAGCCCGGGGGACAGTAATTCACCCCTCCACTTT. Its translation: CASSPGDSNSPLHF.

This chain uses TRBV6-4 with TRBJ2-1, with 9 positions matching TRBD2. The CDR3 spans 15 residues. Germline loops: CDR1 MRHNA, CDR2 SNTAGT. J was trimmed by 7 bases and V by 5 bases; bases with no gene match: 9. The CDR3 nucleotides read TGTGCCAGCAGTCCCGGACTAGCGCGGTGGAATGAGCAGTTCTTC. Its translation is CASSPGLARWNEQFF.

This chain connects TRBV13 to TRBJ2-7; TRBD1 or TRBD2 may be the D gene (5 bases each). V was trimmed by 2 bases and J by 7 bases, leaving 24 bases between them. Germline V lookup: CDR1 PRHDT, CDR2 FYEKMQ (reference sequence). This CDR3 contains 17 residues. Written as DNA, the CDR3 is TGTGCCAGCAGCTTAAACCCCATAAGGGACCCGTCATTTGAGCAGTACTTC. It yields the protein CASSLNPIRDPSFEQYF.

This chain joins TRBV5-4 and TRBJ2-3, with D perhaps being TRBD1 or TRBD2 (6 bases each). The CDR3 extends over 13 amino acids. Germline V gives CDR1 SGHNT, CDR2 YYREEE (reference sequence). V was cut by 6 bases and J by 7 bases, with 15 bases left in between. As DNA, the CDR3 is TGTGCCAGCAAAAGGGGGGACCAACATACGCAGTATTTT. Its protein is CASKRGDQHTQYF. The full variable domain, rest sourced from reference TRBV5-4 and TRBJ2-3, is ETGVTQSPTHLIKTRGQQVTLRCSSQSGHNTVSWYQQALGQGPQFIFQYYREEENGRGNFPPRFSGLQFPNYSSELNVNALELDDSALYLCASKRGDQHTQYFGPGTRLTVL.

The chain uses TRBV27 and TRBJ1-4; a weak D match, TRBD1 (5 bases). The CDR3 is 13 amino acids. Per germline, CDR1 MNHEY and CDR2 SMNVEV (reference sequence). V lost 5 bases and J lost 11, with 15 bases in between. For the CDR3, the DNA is TGTGCCAGCAGTCCACAAGGGGTGCCCAAACTGTTTTTT. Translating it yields CASSPQGVPKLFF.

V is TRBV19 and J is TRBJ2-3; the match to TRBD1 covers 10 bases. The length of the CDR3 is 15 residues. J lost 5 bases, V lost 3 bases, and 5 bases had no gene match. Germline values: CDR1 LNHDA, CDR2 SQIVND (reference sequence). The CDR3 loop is CASSIGDRGVDTQYF. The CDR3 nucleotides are TGTGCCAGTAGTATCGGGGACAGGGGAGTAGATACGCAGTATTTT. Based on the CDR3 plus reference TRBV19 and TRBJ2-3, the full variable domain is DGGITQSPKYLFRKEGQNVTLSCEQNLNHDAMYWYRQDPGQGLRLIYYSQIVNDFQKGDIAEGYSVSREKKESFPLTVTSAQKNPTAFYLCASSIGDRGVDTQYFGPGTRLTVL.

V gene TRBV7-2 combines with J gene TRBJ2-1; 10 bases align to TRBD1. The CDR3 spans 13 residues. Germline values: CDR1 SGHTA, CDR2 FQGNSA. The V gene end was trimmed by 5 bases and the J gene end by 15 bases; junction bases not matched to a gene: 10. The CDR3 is CASSSLRQGAWFF. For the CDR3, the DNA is TGTGCCAGCAGCAGCCTCCGACAGGGGGCTTGGTTCTTC.

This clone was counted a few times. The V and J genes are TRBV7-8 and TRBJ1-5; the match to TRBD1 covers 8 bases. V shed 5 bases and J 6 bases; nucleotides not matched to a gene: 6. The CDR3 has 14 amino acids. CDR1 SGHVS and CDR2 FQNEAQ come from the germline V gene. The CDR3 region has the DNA TGTGCCAGCAGCCGAGGGACAGGTCCTCAGCCCCAGCATTTT. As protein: CASSRGTGPQPQHF.

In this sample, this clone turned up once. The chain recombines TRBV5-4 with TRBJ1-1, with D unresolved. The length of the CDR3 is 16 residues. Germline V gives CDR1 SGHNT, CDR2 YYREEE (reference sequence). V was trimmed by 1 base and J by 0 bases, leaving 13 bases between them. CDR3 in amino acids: CASSLFPTEMNTEAFF. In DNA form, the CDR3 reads TGTGCCAGCAGCTTGTTCCCCACAGAGATGAACACTGAAGCTTTCTTT.

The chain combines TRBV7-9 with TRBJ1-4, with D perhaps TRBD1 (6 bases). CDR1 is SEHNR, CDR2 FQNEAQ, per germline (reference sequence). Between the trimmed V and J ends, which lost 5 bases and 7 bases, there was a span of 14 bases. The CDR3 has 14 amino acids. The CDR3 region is CASSPPGAREKLFF. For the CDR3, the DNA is TGTGCCAGCAGCCCGCCGGGGGCGCGTGAAAAACTGTTTTTT.

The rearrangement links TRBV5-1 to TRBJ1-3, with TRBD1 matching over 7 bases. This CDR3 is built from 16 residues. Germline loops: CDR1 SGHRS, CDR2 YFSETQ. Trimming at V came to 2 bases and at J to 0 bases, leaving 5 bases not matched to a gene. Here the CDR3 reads CASSFSGTDSGNTIYF. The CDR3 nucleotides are TGCGCCAGCAGCTTCTCCGGGACAGACTCTGGAAACACCATATATTTT.

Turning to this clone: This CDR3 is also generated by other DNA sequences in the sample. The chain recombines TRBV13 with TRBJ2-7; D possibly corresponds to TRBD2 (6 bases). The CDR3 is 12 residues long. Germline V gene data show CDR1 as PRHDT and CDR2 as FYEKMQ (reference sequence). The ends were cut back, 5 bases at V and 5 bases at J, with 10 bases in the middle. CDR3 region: CASSPPGDEQYF. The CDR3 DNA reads TGTGCCAGCAGCCCACCGGGGGACGAGCAGTACTTC.

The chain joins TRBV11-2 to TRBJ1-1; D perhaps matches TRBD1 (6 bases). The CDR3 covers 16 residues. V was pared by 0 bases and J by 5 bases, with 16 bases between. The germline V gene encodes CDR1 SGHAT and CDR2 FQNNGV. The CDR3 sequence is CASSLDHERGRTEAFF. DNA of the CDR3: TGTGCCAGCAGCTTAGATCACGAACGGGGGCGGACTGAAGCTTTCTTT.

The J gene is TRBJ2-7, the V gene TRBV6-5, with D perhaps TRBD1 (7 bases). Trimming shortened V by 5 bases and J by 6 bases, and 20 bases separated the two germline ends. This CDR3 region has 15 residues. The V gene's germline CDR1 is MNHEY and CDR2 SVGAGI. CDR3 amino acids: CASSPPRGGGSEQYF. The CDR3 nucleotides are TGTGCCAGCAGTCCCCCTCGAGGAGGGGGCAGCGAGCAGTACTTC.

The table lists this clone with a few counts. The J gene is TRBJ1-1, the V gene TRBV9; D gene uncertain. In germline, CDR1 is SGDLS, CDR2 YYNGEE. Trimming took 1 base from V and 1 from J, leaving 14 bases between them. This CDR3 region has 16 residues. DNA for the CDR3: TGTGCCAGCAGCGTAAACGATAGACACCCGAACACTGAAGCTTTCTTT. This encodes CASSVNDRHPNTEAFF.